The 13 T cell receptor beta chains presented below share a single source sample, sequenced in a study of T-cell reconstitution after alpha-beta-depleted transplantation in children. Preparation of the TCRbeta library was carried out with unique molecular identifiers. TCRdb redid the calling of the PCR reads with MiXCR, one entry per CDR3 protein. The sample holds about 280,000 distinct CDR3 sequences; about 9.9% are singletons and the top ten take about 20%. Sequencing used peripheral blood, obtained 180 days after TCRalphabeta/CD19-depleted stem cell transplant. These receptors all come from a male patient aged 2-15 years who had a stem cell transplant for chronic granulomatous disease, so the T cells may come from the graft donor.

This clonotype occurred many times. CDR3 region: CASSLDRVNQPQHF. CDR3 DNA: TGTGCCAGCAGCCTGGACAGGGTCAATCAGCCCCAGCATTTT. The chain is built from TRBV6-1 and TRBJ1-5; 8 nucleotides agree with TRBD1. After removal of 6 bases from V and 3 bases from J, the junction contained 4 bases not matched to a gene. The CDR3 loop spans 14 amino acids. In germline, CDR1 is MNHNS, CDR2 SASEGT.

This clonotype was seen at least ten times. The chain combines TRBV7-9 with TRBJ2-1, with unresolved D. V was shortened by 1 base and J by 0 bases, with 16 bases between the two germline ends. Germline V gene lookup returns CDR1 SEHNR and CDR2 FQNEAQ (reference sequence). The CDR3 is made up of 18 amino acids. DNA of the CDR3: TGTGCCAGCAGCTTAGTGTTCCGACAACCGAGCTCCTACAATGAGCAGTTCTTC. It specifies CASSLVFRQPSSYNEQFF.

The rearrangement joins TRBV25-1 to TRBJ2-7, with D perhaps given as TRBD1 or TRBD2 (7 bases each). This CDR3 is built from 14 residues. V lost 6 bases and J lost 3, with 15 bases in between. Per the germline V gene, CDR1 is MGHDK and CDR2 is SYGVNS. CDR3 bases: TGTGCCAGCAGGGGGGGGACAGCTTTCTACGAGCAGTACTTC. It codes for CASRGGTAFYEQYF.

This clonotype was recorded at least ten times. CDR3: CASSLPGTGTYEQYF. The CDR3 DNA reads TGTGCCAGCAGTCTCCCCGGGACAGGAACCTACGAGCAGTACTTC. The rearrangement links TRBV28 to TRBJ2-7; 8 positions match TRBD1. This CDR3 region has 15 residues. V was clipped by 5 bases and J by 2 bases; unmatched bases: 8. CDR1 and CDR2 from the germline V gene are MDHEN and SYDVKM.

This clonotype was counted many times. This chain uses TRBV7-2 with TRBJ2-7; D is perhaps TRBD1 or TRBD2 (6 bases each). This CDR3 contains 16 residues. CDR1 is SGHTA and CDR2 is FQGNSA in the germline V gene. V was cut by 5 bases and J by 4 bases, with 21 bases left in between. The CDR3 DNA reads as TGTGCCAGCAGCCTCTTGGCGGGCCCGGGGGCTTACGAGCAGTACTTC. It translates to CASSLLAGPGAYEQYF.

This clonotype is a singleton in its sample. V gene TRBV14 combines with J gene TRBJ1-5; D remains ambiguous. Germline CDR1 reads SGHDN; CDR2 reads FVKESK. Trimming left V 8 bases short and J 5 bases short, with 13 bases between. The CDR3 extends over 13 amino acids. The CDR3 bases are TGTGCCAGCTCAGTTTTACAGTATCAGCCCCAGCATTTT. This sequence encodes CASSVLQYQPQHF.

Points on this clonotype: This may be a read error, as it is one base from a much larger clone. This chain uses TRBV12-3 or TRBV12-4 with TRBJ2-5, with D tentatively TRBD2 (5 bases). This CDR3 contains 15 residues. The V gene lost 7 bases and the J gene lost 5 bases, with 20 bases spanning the gap. The CDR3: CASNLAAVGLETQYF. CDR3 bases: TGTGCCAGCAATCTAGCCGCGGTTGGCCTCGAGACCCAGTACTTC.

In this sample, this clonotype turned up many times. This chain uses TRBV20-1 with TRBJ2-5; TRBD2 aligns across 8 bases. V lost 5 bases, J lost 2 bases, and 10 bases stayed unmatched. Germline loops: CDR1 DFQATT, CDR2 SNEGSKA (reference sequence). The CDR3 runs 15 residues. CDR3 bases: TGCAGTGCTCCCGACCCTGGGACTAGACAAGAGACCCAGTACTTC. Its translation is CSAPDPGTRQETQYF.

The gene calls are TRBV20-1 and TRBJ2-1; TRBD2 agrees at 8 bases. The length of the CDR3 is 19 residues. Germline V gene data show CDR1 as DFQATT and CDR2 as SNEGSKA (reference sequence). DNA of the CDR3: TGCTGGGGTAGGGCTCCGGGCTTAGCGGGGCCAAGCTCCTACAATGAGCAGTTCTTC. Translating it yields CWGRAPGLAGPSSYNEQFF.

V usage is TRBV7-8 and J usage is TRBJ2-3; D possibly corresponds to TRBD1 (5 bases). CDR1 and CDR2 (germline): SGHVS, FQNEAQ. This CDR3 region has 14 residues. V dropped 5 bases and J dropped 4 bases, with 13 bases sitting between them. The CDR3 reads CASSPSEGADTQYF. The CDR3 nucleotides are TGTGCCAGCAGCCCCTCGGAAGGGGCAGATACGCAGTATTTT.

A remark on this clonotype: One end of the junction fails to match germline, which may point to a read error. The chain joins TRBV25-1 to TRBJ2-2, with no clear D. This CDR3 has 13 residues. Looked up from germline, CDR1 is MGHDK and CDR2 is SYGVNS. Here the CDR3 reads CVSSVEWIWELFF. The CDR3 coding sequence is TGTGTCAGCAGCGTCGAGTGGATCTGGGAGCTGTTTTTT.

The table lists this clonotype with many counts. The gene calls are TRBV18 and TRBJ2-7, with D perhaps assigned TRBD1 or TRBD2 (5 bases each). CDR1 and CDR2 from the germline V gene are KGHSH and LQKENI. This CDR3 has 14 residues. V shed 3 bases and J shed 0 bases, with 9 bases lying between them. CDR3 nucleotides: TGTGCCAGCTCACCCCCAGGGAGCTCCTACGAGCAGTACTTC. Protein: CASSPPGSSYEQYF. Looking up the rest from reference TRBV18 and TRBJ2-7 gives the full variable domain: NAGVMQNPRHLVRRRGQEARLRCSPMKGHSHVYWYRQLPEEGLKFMVYLQKENIIDESGMPKERFSAEFPKEGPSILRIQQVVRGDSAAYFCASSPPGSSYEQYFGPGTRLTVT.

This clonotype appeared many times. This rearrangement joins TRBV4-3 to TRBJ2-2; 7 nucleotides match TRBD1. This CDR3 has 16 amino acids. Trimming removed 3 bases from V and 0 bases from J; junction bases left unmatched: 4. The germline gives CDR1 LGHNA, CDR2 YSLEER. CDR3 loop: CASSHADRANTGELFF. The CDR3 nucleotides are TGCGCCAGCAGCCACGCCGACAGGGCGAACACCGGGGAGCTGTTTTTT.